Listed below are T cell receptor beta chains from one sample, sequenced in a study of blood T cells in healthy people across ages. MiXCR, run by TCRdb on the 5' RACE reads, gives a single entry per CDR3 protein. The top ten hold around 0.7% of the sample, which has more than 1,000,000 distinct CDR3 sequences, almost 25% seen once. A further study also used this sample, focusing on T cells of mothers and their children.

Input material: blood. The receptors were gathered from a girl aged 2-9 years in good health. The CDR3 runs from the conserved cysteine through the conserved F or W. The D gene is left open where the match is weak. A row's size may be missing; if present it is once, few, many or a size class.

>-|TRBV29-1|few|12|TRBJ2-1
TGCAGCGCCGGGCGGGGGCACAATGAGCAGTTCTTC
CSAGRGHNEQFF
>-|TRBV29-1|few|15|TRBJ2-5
TGCAGCGTCGGGGGCCTAGACGGGTCCCAGGAGACCCAGTACTTC
CSVGGLDGSQETQYF
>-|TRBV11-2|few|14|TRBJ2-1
TGTGCCAGCAGCGCCGGCGTAGTCTACAATGAGCAGTTCTTC
CASSAGVVYNEQFF
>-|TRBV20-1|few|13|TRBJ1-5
TGCAGTGCTAGAGAGTATAGCAATCAGCCCCAGCATTTT
CSAREYSNQPQHF
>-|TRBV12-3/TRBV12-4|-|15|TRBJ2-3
TGTGCCAGCAACCTCGTAGGGGGTCGAGGGATAACGCAGTATTTT
CASNLVGGRGITQYF
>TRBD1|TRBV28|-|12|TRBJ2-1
TGTGCCAGCAAGACAGGGGTCTATGAGCAGTTCTTC
CASKTGVYEQFF
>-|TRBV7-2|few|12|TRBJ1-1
TGTGCCAGCAGCCTTCGGACAGTTGAAGCTTTCTTT
CASSLRTVEAFF
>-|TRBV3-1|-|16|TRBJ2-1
TGTGCCAGCAGCCAAGAGGCGAGGGGTTTAGACGATGAGCAGTTCTTC
CASSQEARGLDDEQFF
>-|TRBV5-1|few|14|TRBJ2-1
TGCGCCAGCAGCTCGGCGCTCGGGAACAATGAGCAGTTCTTC
CASSSALGNNEQFF
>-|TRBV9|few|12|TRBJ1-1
TGTGCCAGCAGCCCCTGGAACACTGAAGCTTTCTTT
CASSPWNTEAFF
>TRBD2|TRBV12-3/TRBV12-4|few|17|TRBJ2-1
TGTGCCAGCAGTTTAGCGCTCCAGCGGGAGACGTACAATGAGCAGTTCTTC
CASSLALQRETYNEQFF
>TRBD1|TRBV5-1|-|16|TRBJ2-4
TGCGCCAGCAGCTGGACAGGGGGCATAACGGGGGACATTCAGTACTTC
CASSWTGGITGDIQYF
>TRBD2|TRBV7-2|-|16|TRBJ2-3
TGTGCCAGCAGCTGGGGGACTAGCCCACCCACAGATACGCAGTATTTT
CASSWGTSPPTDTQYF
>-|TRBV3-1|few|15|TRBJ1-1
TGTGCCAGCAGCCAAGTTAGGGGCGCAAACACTGAAGCTTTCTTT
CASSQVRGANTEAFF
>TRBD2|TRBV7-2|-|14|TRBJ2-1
TGTGCCAGCAGACTGACTAGCGGAAACAATGAGCAGTTCTTC
CASRLTSGNNEQFF
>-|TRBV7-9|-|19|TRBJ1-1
TGTGCCAGCAGCCACCCATGGGGGAAGGGGGGTGCCCGTGACACTGAAGCTTTCTTT
CASSHPWGKGGARDTEAFF
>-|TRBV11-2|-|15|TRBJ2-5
TGTGCCAGCAGCTACGGACAGAAGGGGGGGGAGACCCAGTACTTC
CASSYGQKGGETQYF
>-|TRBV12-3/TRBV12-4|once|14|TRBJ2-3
TGTGCCAGCACCGACACGGGCAGGGGAGATACGCAGTATTTT
CASTDTGRGDTQYF
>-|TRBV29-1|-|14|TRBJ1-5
TGCAGCGTTGCTAATGACTCTCTCAATCAGCCCCAGCATTTT
CSVANDSLNQPQHF
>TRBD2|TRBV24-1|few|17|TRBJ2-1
TGTGCCACCAGTCGCCGTTTCGGCGGGAGGGGAGGTAATGAGCAGTTCTTC
CATSRRFGGRGGNEQFF
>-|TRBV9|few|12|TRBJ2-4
TGTGCCAGCAGCGAGGCGGGGAACATTCAGTACTTC
CASSEAGNIQYF
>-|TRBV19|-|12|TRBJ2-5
TGTGCCACCAGAGGAGGAGGAGAGACCCAGTACTTC
CATRGGGETQYF
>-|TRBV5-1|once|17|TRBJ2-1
TGCGCCAGCAGCTTGAGTTCCGATCTCTCACCCTTTAATGAGCAGTTCTTC
CASSLSSDLSPFNEQFF
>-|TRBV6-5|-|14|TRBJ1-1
TGTGCCAGCAGTTACAACAGCTTGAACACTGAAGCTTTCTTT
CASSYNSLNTEAFF
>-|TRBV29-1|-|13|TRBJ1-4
TGCAGCGTCGCAGGGGAAGGTGCTGAAAAACTGTTTTTT
CSVAGEGAEKLFF
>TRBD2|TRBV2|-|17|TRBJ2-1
TGTGCCAGCAGTGAACCGCCTAGCGGGAGCTCCTACAATGAGCAGTTCTTC
CASSEPPSGSSYNEQFF
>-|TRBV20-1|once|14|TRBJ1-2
TGCAGTGCTAGAGACATAGGGAGGAGCTATGGCTACACCTTC
CSARDIGRSYGYTF
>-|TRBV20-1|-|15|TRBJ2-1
TGCAGTGCTAGAGATCCCAGTAGCTCCTACAATGAGCAGTTCTTC
CSARDPSSSYNEQFF
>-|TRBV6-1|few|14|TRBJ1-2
TGTGCCAGCAGTGAAGGTTGGGGTCGGTATGGCTACACCTTC
CASSEGWGRYGYTF
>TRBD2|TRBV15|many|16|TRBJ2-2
TGTGCCACCAGCAGGACTAGCGGAGTGAACACCGGGGAGCTGTTTTTT
CATSRTSGVNTGELFF
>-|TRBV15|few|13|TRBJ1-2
TGTGCCACCAGCCCGGGGTTTAACTATGGCTACACCTTC
CATSPGFNYGYTF
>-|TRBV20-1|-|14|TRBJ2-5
TGCAGTGCTAGAGGCACAGTCAGGGTAGAGACCCAGTACTTC
CSARGTVRVETQYF
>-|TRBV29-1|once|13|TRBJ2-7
TGCAGCGTCCTGTGGATAGGAGCGTACGAGCAGTACTTC
CSVLWIGAYEQYF
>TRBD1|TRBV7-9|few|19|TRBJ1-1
TGTGCCAGCAGGCCCCGTGAGGGAGACAGGGGGTTAGTCGATACTGAAGCTTTCTTT
CASRPREGDRGLVDTEAFF
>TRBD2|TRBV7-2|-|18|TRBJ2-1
TGTGCCAGCAGCCCATTGGGACTAGCGGAGATAGCCTACAATGAGCAGTTCTTC
CASSPLGLAEIAYNEQFF
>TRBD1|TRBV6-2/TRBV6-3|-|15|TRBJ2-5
TGTGCCAGCAGTACCCGGGACAGGGGGCTGGAGACCCAGTACTTC
CASSTRDRGLETQYF
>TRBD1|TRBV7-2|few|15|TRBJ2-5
TGTGCCAGCAGCTCAACTAGGACAGGGCGGGAGACCCAGTACTTC
CASSSTRTGRETQYF
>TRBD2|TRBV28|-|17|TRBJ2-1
TGTGCCAGCAGTTCACTCGCCGGGACTAGCGGTTACAATGAGCAGTTCTTC
CASSSLAGTSGYNEQFF
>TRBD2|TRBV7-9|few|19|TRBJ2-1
TGTGCCAGCAGCGCTCTAGGACTAGCGGGGGGGCCCCCGGGGGATGAGCAGTTCTTC
CASSALGLAGGPPGDEQFF
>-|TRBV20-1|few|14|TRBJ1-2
TGCAGCAGCCAAGATCCGAGGGGTGGCTATGGCTACACCTTC
CSSQDPRGGYGYTF
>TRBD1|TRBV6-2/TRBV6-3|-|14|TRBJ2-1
TGTGCCAGCAGTGACCGGACAGGGTCAGGGGAGCAGTTCTTC
CASSDRTGSGEQFF
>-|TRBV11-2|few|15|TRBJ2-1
TGTGCCAGCAGCTTAAGAGGCGCTACCTACAATGAGCAGTTCTTC
CASSLRGATYNEQFF
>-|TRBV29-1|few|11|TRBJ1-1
TGCAGCGAACAGGGTCACACTGAAGCTTTCTTT
CSEQGHTEAFF
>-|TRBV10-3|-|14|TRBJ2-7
TGTGCCATCAGCGGTACAGAGTTGACCTACGAGCAGTACTTC
CAISGTELTYEQYF
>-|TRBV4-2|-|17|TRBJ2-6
TGTGCCAGCAGCCTCTTCGCGGTTAGCTCTGGGGCCAACGTCCTGACTTTC
CASSLFAVSSGANVLTF
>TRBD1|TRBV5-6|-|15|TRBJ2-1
TGTGCCAGCAGCGTTGACAGGGAACTATACAATGAGCAGTTCTTC
CASSVDRELYNEQFF
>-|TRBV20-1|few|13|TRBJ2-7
TGCAGTGCTAGATTAGTCAGCTCCTACGAGCAGTACTTC
CSARLVSSYEQYF
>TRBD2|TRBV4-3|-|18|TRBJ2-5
TGCGCCAGCAGCCAAGAAGTGAGCGGGGGACCGGTCGGAGAGACCCAGTACTTC
CASSQEVSGGPVGETQYF
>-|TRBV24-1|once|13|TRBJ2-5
TGTGCCACCTGTGACTCTGGACTGCAAGCCCAGTACTTC
CATCDSGLQAQYF
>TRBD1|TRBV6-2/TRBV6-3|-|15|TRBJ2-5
TGTGCCAGCAGTCAGGGGGCTTGGGGTGAAGAGACCCAGTACTTC
CASSQGAWGEETQYF
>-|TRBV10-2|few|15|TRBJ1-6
TGCGCCAGCAGTGAGTCTTTCCAGGGAGGTTCACCCCTCCACTTT
CASSESFQGGSPLHF